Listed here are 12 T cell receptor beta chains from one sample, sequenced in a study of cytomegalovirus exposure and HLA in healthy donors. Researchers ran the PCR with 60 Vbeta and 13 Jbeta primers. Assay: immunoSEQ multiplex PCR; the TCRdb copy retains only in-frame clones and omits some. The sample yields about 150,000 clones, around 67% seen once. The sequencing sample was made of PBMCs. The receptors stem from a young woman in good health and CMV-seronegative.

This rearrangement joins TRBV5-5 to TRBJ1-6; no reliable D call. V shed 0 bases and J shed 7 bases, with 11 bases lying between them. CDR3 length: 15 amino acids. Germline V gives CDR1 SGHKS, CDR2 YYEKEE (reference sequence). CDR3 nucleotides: TGTGCCAGCAGCTTGGCGGGGTCAGAAAATTCACCCCTCCACTTT. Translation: CASSLAGSENSPLHF.

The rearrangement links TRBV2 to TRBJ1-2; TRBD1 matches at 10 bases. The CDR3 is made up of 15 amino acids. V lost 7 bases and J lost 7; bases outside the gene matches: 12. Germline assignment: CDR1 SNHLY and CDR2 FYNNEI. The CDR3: CASTPTTGGAVGYTF. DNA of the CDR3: TGTGCCAGCACCCCCACGACAGGGGGCGCGGTTGGCTACACCTTC.

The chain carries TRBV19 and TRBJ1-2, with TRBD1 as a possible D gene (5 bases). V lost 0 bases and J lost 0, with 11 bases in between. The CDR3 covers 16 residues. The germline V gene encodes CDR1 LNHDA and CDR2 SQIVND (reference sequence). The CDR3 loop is CASSIDGQGSNYGYTF. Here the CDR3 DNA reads TGTGCCAGTAGTATAGATGGGCAGGGATCTAACTATGGCTACACCTTC. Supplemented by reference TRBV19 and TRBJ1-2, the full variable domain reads DGGITQSPKYLFRKEGQNVTLSCEQNLNHDAMYWYRQDPGQGLRLIYYSQIVNDFQKGDIAEGYSVSREKKESFPLTVTSAQKNPTAFYLCASSIDGQGSNYGYTFGSGTRLTVV.

The CDR3 region has the DNA TGTGCCAGCAGCCAAGACGGGTTCGCAAGGACCTACGAGCAGTACTTC. Protein sequence: CASSQDGFARTYEQYF. The chain employs TRBV14 and TRBJ2-7; D gene uncertain. CDR1 is SGHDN and CDR2 is FVKESK in the germline V gene. CDR3 size: 16 residues. V lost 0 bases to trimming and J lost 2 bases, with 14 bases between them.

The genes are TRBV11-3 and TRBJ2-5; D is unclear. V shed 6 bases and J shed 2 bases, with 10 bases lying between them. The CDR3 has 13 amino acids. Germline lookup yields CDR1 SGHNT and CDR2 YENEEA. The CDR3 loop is CASSATVQETQYF. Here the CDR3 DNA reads TGTGCCAGCAGTGCAACAGTACAAGAGACCCAGTACTTC.

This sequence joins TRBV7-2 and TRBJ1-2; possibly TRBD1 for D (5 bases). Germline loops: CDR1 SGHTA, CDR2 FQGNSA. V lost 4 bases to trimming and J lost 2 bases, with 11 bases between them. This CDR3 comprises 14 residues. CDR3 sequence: CASSSLTANYGYTF. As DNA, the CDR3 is TGTGCCAGCAGCTCCCTGACAGCGAACTATGGCTACACCTTC. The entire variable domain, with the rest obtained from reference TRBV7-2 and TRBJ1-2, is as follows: GAGVSQSPSNKVTEKGKDVELRCDPISGHTALYWYRQSLGQGLEFLIYFQGNSAPDKSGLPSDRFSAERTGGSVSTLTIQRTQQEDSAVYLCASSSLTANYGYTFGSGTRLTVV.

This CDR3 is CASGSGLSDTQYF. DNA for the CDR3: TGTGCCAGCGGCTCCGGACTATCAGATACGCAGTATTTT. The chain links TRBV11-1 to TRBJ2-3, with D possibly TRBD2 on 6 matching bases. This CDR3 contains 13 residues. V lost 8 bases to trimming and J lost 4 bases, with 13 bases between them. CDR1 and CDR2 from the germline V gene are SGHAT and FQDESV (reference sequence).

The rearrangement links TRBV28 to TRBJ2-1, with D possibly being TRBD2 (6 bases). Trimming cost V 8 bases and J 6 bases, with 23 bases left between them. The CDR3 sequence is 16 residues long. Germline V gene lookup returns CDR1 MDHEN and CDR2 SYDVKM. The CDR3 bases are TGTGCCAGCGTTTCCCCCGGGACTGCGGAAAGCAATGAGCAGTTCTTC. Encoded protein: CASVSPGTAESNEQFF.

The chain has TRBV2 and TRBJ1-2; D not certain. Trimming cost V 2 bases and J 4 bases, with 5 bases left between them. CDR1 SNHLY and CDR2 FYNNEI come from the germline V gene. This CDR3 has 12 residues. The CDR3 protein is CASSEPSYGYTF. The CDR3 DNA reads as TGTGCCAGCAGTGAACCCTCCTATGGCTACACCTTC.

CDR3 in DNA: TGCGCCAGCAGCTTGGGCGGGGGGCTTACCTACGAGCAGTACTTC. This translates into CASSLGGGLTYEQYF. This rearrangement joins TRBV5-1 to TRBJ2-5; TRBD2 aligns across 8 bases. The J call may be incorrect, as the DNA end agrees better with TRBJ2-7. Germline loops: CDR1 SGHRS, CDR2 YFSETQ. There are 15 residues in the CDR3.

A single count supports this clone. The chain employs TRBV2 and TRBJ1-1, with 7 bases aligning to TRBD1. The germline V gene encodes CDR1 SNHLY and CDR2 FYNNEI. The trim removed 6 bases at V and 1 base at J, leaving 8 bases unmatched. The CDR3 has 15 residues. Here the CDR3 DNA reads TGTGCCAGCAGGCAGGACAGGAGCCAGAACACTGAAGCTTTCTTT. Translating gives CASRQDRSQNTEAFF.

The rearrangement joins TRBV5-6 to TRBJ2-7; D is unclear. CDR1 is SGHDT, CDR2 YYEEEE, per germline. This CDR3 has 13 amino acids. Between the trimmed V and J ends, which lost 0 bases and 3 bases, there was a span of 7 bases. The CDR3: CASSLGRYYEQYV. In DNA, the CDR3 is TGTGCCAGCAGCTTGGGACGGTACTACGAGCAGTACGTC.